These T cell receptor beta chains were read from a single sample in a study of response to subunit inactivated influenza vaccine. TCRdb redid the calling of the RT-PCR reads with MiXCR, one entry per CDR3 protein. This repertoire shows a few hundred thousand distinct CDR3 sequences, 14% found once; its top ten account for approximately 12%. Sequences were derived from PBMCs from blood, sampled 12 days after vaccination. The source of these receptors is a man aged 45-65 years who received an inactivated influenza vaccine. The CDR3 runs from the conserved cysteine through the conserved F or W. D genes are given only for firm matches. A clone size is listed for some rows: how often the clone was seen (once, few, many), or a class if it is expanded.

v_gene	d_gene	j_gene	abundance	CDR3aa	CDR3nt
TRBV7-2	.	TRBJ1-5	.	CASSLSRFRAQHF	TGTGCCAGCAGCTTAAGCAGGTTTCGAGCCCAGCATTTT
TRBV10-2	.	TRBJ2-7	.	CASSESTFRVPYEQYF	TGCGCCAGCAGTGAGTCGACGTTCAGGGTCCCCTACGAACAGTACTTC
TRBV14	.	TRBJ2-2	.	CASSQLIGGELFF	TGTGCCAGCAGCCAACTAATAGGCGGGGAGCTGTTTTTT
TRBV27	TRBD2	TRBJ2-3	many	CASSLSTSGRHTQYF	TGTGCCAGCAGTTTATCGACTAGCGGTCGGCATACGCAGTATTTT
TRBV27	TRBD2	TRBJ2-1	few	CASSRGTSGNEQFF	TGTGCCAGCAGCCGAGGGACTAGCGGAAATGAGCAGTTCTTC
TRBV15	.	TRBJ1-6	.	CATSRDGGWNSPLHF	TGTGCCACCAGCAGAGATGGGGGATGGAACTCACCCCTCCACTTT
TRBV4-2	TRBD2	TRBJ2-7	few	CASSQTAPSGDTYEQYF	TGTGCCAGCAGCCAAACGGCGCCTAGCGGGGATACCTACGAGCAGTACTTC
TRBV10-3	.	TRBJ1-4	few	CAIGADEKLFF	TGTGCCATTGGCGCCGATGAAAAACTGTTTTTT
TRBV15	.	TRBJ1-3	.	CATSPDLGRPNTIYF	TGTGCCACCAGCCCAGACCTGGGACGGCCAAACACCATATATTTT
TRBV5-1	.	TRBJ2-3	many	CASSLISDSTDTQYF	TGCGCCAGCAGCTTGATCTCGGACAGCACAGATACGCAGTATTTT
TRBV6-2/TRBV6-3	TRBD1	TRBJ2-5	.	CASTTRGQEYF	TGTGCCAGCACTACAAGAGGACAGGAGTACTTC
TRBV18	.	TRBJ2-7	many	CASSPNGGEQYF	TGTGCCAGCTCACCGAACGGAGGTGAGCAGTACTTC
TRBV24-1	.	TRBJ2-7	.	CATSDSGTPYEQYF	TGTGCCACCAGTGATTCCGGGACACCCTACGAGCAGTACTTC
TRBV4-2	.	TRBJ1-2	few	CASSQEGALPDYGYTF	TGTGCCAGCAGCCAAGAAGGGGCCTTACCCGACTATGGCTACACCTTC
TRBV4-1	.	TRBJ2-5	many	CASSLRDQETQYF	TGCGCCAGCAGCCTTCGGGACCAAGAGACCCAGTACTTC
TRBV2	.	TRBJ1-1	many	CASKDLNTEAFF	TGTGCCAGCAAAGACCTGAACACTGAAGCTTTCTTT
TRBV7-2	.	TRBJ2-2	.	CASSLAPGQGSGELFF	TGTGCCAGCAGCTTAGCACCCGGGCAGGGGTCCGGGGAGCTGTTTTTT
TRBV15	.	TRBJ2-2	many	CATSSSFWGELFF	TGTGCCACCAGCAGTTCCTTTTGGGGGGAGCTGTTTTTT
TRBV18	.	TRBJ2-7	few	CASSQRGTTYEQYF	TGTGCCAGCTCCCAAAGGGGCACCACCTACGAGCAGTACTTC
TRBV29-1	TRBD1	TRBJ1-4	.	CSVSPTGAGEKLFF	TGCAGCGTTTCCCCGACAGGGGCTGGGGAAAAACTGTTTTTT
TRBV20-1	TRBD1	TRBJ2-3	.	CSANQPGQGTDTQYF	TGCAGTGCAAATCAGCCGGGACAGGGAACAGATACGCAGTATTTT
TRBV20-1	.	TRBJ1-2	few	CSARGALGGYGYTF	TGCAGTGCCCGAGGGGCCTTGGGGGGCTATGGCTACACCTTC
TRBV20-1	TRBD1	TRBJ2-1	many	CSARGRRQGRSYNEQFF	TGCAGTGCTAGGGGGAGAAGACAGGGTCGATCCTACAATGAGCAGTTCTTC
TRBV4-2	.	TRBJ1-4	.	CASSSAGEEKLFF	TGTGCCAGCAGCTCCGCCGGGGAGGAAAAACTGTTTTTT
TRBV11-2	TRBD2	TRBJ2-1	few	CASSLVRSSGGSYNEQFF	TGTGCCAGCAGCTTAGTTCGTTCTAGCGGAGGCTCCTACAATGAGCAGTTCTTC
TRBV6-5	.	TRBJ2-2	few	CASSYSLRNTGELFF	TGTGCCAGCAGTTACTCGTTGCGGAACACCGGGGAGCTGTTTTTT
TRBV7-2	.	TRBJ2-5	many	CASSFSQQETQYF	TGTGCCAGCAGCTTTTCCCAGCAAGAGACCCAGTACTTC
TRBV12-3/TRBV12-4	.	TRBJ2-7	.	CASSVTAYEQYF	TGTGCCAGCAGTGTTACCGCCTACGAGCAGTACTTC
TRBV6-2/TRBV6-3	TRBD2	TRBJ2-3	.	CASRFSGSKDTQYF	TGTGCCAGCAGATTTAGCGGGTCTAAGGATACGCAGTATTTT
TRBV3-1	.	TRBJ2-2	.	CASSQVWGPRSLSDTGELFF	TGTGCCAGCAGCCAAGTATGGGGCCCCAGGAGCCTGTCGGACACCGGGGAGCTGTTTTTT
TRBV5-1	.	TRBJ2-7	few	CASSSTGRDSYEQYF	TGCGCCAGCAGCTCGACGGGACGGGACTCCTACGAGCAGTACTTC
TRBV6-6	.	TRBJ2-7	.	CASSYTPGEQYF	TGTGCCAGCAGTTACACTCCCGGGGAGCAGTACTTC
TRBV2	TRBD2	TRBJ2-7	.	CASSPRGLADEQYF	TGTGCCAGCAGTCCCCGGGGACTAGCGGACGAGCAGTACTTC
TRBV27	.	TRBJ2-2	few	CASSLVAGYGELFF	TGTGCCAGCAGTTTAGTCGCGGGGTACGGGGAGCTGTTTTTT
TRBV6-6	.	TRBJ2-2	many	CASSHISTGELFF	TGTGCCAGCAGTCATATAAGCACCGGGGAGCTGTTTTTT
TRBV30	TRBD1	TRBJ2-7	.	CAWSTGTGGYEQYF	TGTGCCTGGAGTACCGGGACAGGTGGGTACGAGCAGTACTTC
TRBV12-3/TRBV12-4	TRBD2	TRBJ2-5	.	CASSRLGAGQETQYF	TGTGCCAGCAGCCGCCTAGGAGCGGGACAAGAGACCCAGTACTTC
TRBV5-1	.	TRBJ1-1	many	CASSLDIVPAGTEAFF	TGCGCCAGCAGCTTGGATATAGTCCCTGCGGGCACTGAAGCTTTCTTT
TRBV12-3/TRBV12-4	.	TRBJ2-3	few	CASTEPGSPRGTDTQYF	TGTGCCAGCACTGAGCCCGGCTCCCCCCGCGGCACAGATACGCAGTATTTT
TRBV4-2	TRBD2	TRBJ2-3	.	CASSQASTSGGGDTQYF	TGTGCCAGCAGCCAAGCCTCGACTAGCGGAGGGGGGGATACGCAGTATTTT
TRBV29-1	.	TRBJ2-7	few	CSVTGVSYEQYF	TGCAGCGTGACGGGGGTTTCCTACGAGCAGTACTTC